The 11 T cell receptor beta chains listed next were all sequenced from one sample in a study of beta chain features in type 1 diabetes. Sequencing targeted expressed TCRB transcripts, as all isolated RNA had been reverse transcribed. Data came from immunoSEQ multiplex PCR; TCRdb stores just in-frame clones and leaves some out. Of around 300,000 clones listed, about 7.8% were seen once; the top ten hold roughly 1%. Material: central memory CD4+ T cells from blood. The origin of the receptors is a young woman in good health.

This clone was counted a few times. The chain combines TRBV11-2 with TRBJ2-2, with D unclear. The CDR3 loop spans 13 amino acids. Germline V gene data show CDR1 as SGHAT and CDR2 as FQNNGV. Trimming removed 5 bases from V and 2 bases from J, with 6 bases in between. CDR3 nucleotide sequence: TGTGCCAGCAGCCCGACAAACACCGGGGAGCTGTTTTTT. This encodes CASSPTNTGELFF.

The chain combines TRBV5-1 with TRBJ2-6; the D is unclear. V was trimmed by 2 bases and J by 0 bases, leaving 12 bases between them. Germline CDR1 and CDR2: SGHRS and YFSETQ. CDR3 length: 17 amino acids. CDR3 coding DNA: TGCGCCAGCAGCTTTCTACAAAGATCCTCTGGGGCCAACGTCCTGACTTTC. It specifies CASSFLQRSSGANVLTF.

The rearrangement joins TRBV29-1 to TRBJ2-3; 16 bases are a match to TRBD2. Germline trimming cut 6 bases from V and 2 bases from J; bases unmatched to any gene: 5. The V gene's germline CDR1 is SQVTM and CDR2 ANQGSEA. CDR3 length: 16 residues. The CDR3, as DNA: TGCAGCGTCACCGGGACTAGCGGGGGGGCCACAGATACGCAGTATTTT. Encoded protein: CSVTGTSGGATDTQYF.

The table lists this clone with a few counts. The chain uses TRBV11-2 and TRBJ1-5; the D is unclear. V was trimmed by 0 bases and J by 4 bases, leaving 10 bases between them. Germline lookup yields CDR1 SGHAT and CDR2 FQNNGV. This CDR3 has 15 residues. In nucleotides, the CDR3 is TGTGCCAGCAGCTTAGAGGGCGGAGATAATCAGCCCCAGCATTTT. It codes for CASSLEGGDNQPQHF.

In its sample, this clone was seen a few times. The chain joins TRBV11-2 to TRBJ2-2; D may be TRBD1 (6 bases). V was clipped by 4 bases and J by 7 bases, with 19 bases between them. Germline CDR1 reads SGHAT; CDR2 reads FQNNGV. This CDR3 comprises 16 residues. CDR3 coding DNA: TGTGCCAGCAGCTCAATTAAGGCCAGGGGTGGCGGGGAGCTGTTTTTT. As protein: CASSSIKARGGGELFF.

This clone was seen more than once but under ten times. The J gene is TRBJ1-5, the V gene TRBV4-1; 7 bases fit TRBD1. J gave up 0 bases and V 2 bases, and 7 bases lay outside the gene matches. The CDR3 spans 17 residues. Germline V CDR1 and CDR2: MGHRA, YSYEKL. CDR3 sequence (DNA): TGCGCCAGCAGCCAAACTGGGTGGGACAGTAGCAATCAGCCCCAGCATTTT. Amino acid sequence: CASSQTGWDSSNQPQHF.

This clone was seen repeatedly, ten times or more. The rearrangement links TRBV7-9 to TRBJ2-7; the D gene is possibly TRBD1 (5 bases). Germline CDR1 reads SEHNR; CDR2 reads FQNEAQ (reference sequence). V was cut by 3 bases and J by 3 bases, with 9 bases left in between. The CDR3 is 13 amino acids. CDR3 region: CASSFVGLYEQYF. Written as DNA, the CDR3 is TGTGCCAGCAGCTTCGTGGGGCTCTACGAGCAGTACTTC.

The V and J genes are TRBV29-1 and TRBJ2-7, with D perhaps matching TRBD1 (6 bases). Deletions cut 7 bases from V and 2 bases from J, with 15 bases between. The CDR3 is made up of 13 amino acids. Germline assignment: CDR1 SQVTM and CDR2 ANQGSEA. The CDR3 loop is CSAGQLIPYEQYF. The CDR3 coding sequence is TGCAGCGCCGGACAGCTGATACCCTACGAGCAGTACTTC.

The chain joins TRBV2 to TRBJ1-5; D call uncertain. V lost 6 bases and J 2 bases, leaving 20 bases between the germline ends. The CDR3 extends over 17 amino acids. The germline V gene has CDR1 SNHLY and CDR2 FYNNEI. The CDR3 nucleotides read TGTGCCAGCAGCCCTAGGACCGCCTTTGCGGGCAATCAGCCCCAGCATTTT. It specifies CASSPRTAFAGNQPQHF.

This clone occurred a few times. The V call is TRBV4-2, the J call TRBJ2-6; D is unclear. Trimming pared 1 base from V and 0 bases from J, leaving 10 bases between. The CDR3 consists of 17 residues. Per the germline V gene, CDR1 is LGHNA and CDR2 is YNFKEQ. The CDR3 nucleotides read TGTGCCAGCAGCCAAGGGTTATCCGCCTCTGGGGCCAACGTCCTGACTTTC. Protein product: CASSQGLSASGANVLTF.

This clone was seen more than once but under ten times. CDR3 nucleotide sequence: TGTGCCAGCAGCTTCCTGGAAGGGAGAAAAGAGACCCAGTACTTC. Protein: CASSFLEGRKETQYF. The rearrangement links TRBV7-6 to TRBJ2-5, with TRBD2 as a possible D gene (5 bases). Trimming removed 3 bases at V and 3 bases at J, with 14 bases between. CDR1 is SGHVS, CDR2 FNYEAQ, per germline. This CDR3 comprises 15 residues.